In its sample, the clone carrying this T cell receptor (beta chain) was seen many times. Its antigen is undetermined. From the 5' RACE reads, TCRdb called clonotypes with MiXCR, one entry per CDR3 protein. In the table there are under 80,000 distinct CDR3 sequences, roughly 5% of which are singletons. The source of the sample is a study of neurological immune-mediated disorders. Study-wide results and limits: In HTLV-1-associated myelopathy, TCR clonal expansion was greatest, whereas multiple sclerosis had the least, falling below healthy controls. On phylogenetic grouping, the repertoires of 18 of 34 multiple sclerosis patients fell within one related-CDR3 cluster, constituting a possible signature.

The CDR3 is made up of 13 amino acids. The germline gives CDR1 SGHAT, CDR2 FQNNGV. V was pared by 9 bases and J by 4 bases, with 15 bases between. The chain carries TRBV11-2 and TRBJ1-2; TRBD1 is a possible D gene (6 bases). The sample was PBMCs. This TCR derives from a woman between 25 and 40 years old with multiple sclerosis. Here the CDR3 reads CASTRQGTYGYTF. Here the CDR3 DNA reads TGTGCCAGTACGAGGCAGGGGACCTATGGCTACACCTTC.